Below are 30 T cell receptor beta chains sequenced from a single sample in a study of response to subunit inactivated influenza vaccine. TCRdb recomputed calls from the RT-PCR reads with MiXCR, one row per CDR3 protein. Seen here are under 550,000 distinct CDR3 sequences, about 7.2% observed once, and the top ten hold approximately 14%. Sequenced here: PBMCs from blood, sampled about 23 months after vaccination. These receptors were obtained from a man aged 45 to 75 who received an inactivated influenza vaccine.

The chain has TRBV2 and TRBJ2-1, with 8 nucleotides matching TRBD2. CDR3 size: 16 residues. The V segment lost 8 bases and the J segment 0 bases; nucleotides outside the gene matches: 9. The germline gives CDR1 SNHLY, CDR2 FYNNEI. CDR3 DNA sequence: TGTGCCAGCCTACATAGCGGGGTGAGCTCCTACAATGAGCAGTTCTTC. Residues: CASLHSGVSSYNEQFF.

The genes are TRBV5-6 and TRBJ2-4; TRBD2 aligns across 7 bases. The CDR3 runs to 16 residues. Germline lookup yields CDR1 SGHDT and CDR2 YYEEEE. Trimming at V came to 4 bases and at J to 1 base, leaving 8 bases not matched to a gene. CDR3 region: CASSPRDYSAKNIQYF. Here the CDR3 DNA reads TGTGCCAGCAGCCCCCGGGACTACAGCGCCAAAAACATTCAGTACTTC.

This clonotype was recorded many times. The V gene is TRBV11-1, the J gene TRBJ2-3; TRBD2 is a possible D gene (6 bases). The CDR3 runs 15 residues. In germline, CDR1 is SGHAT, CDR2 FQDESV (reference sequence). V was pared by 4 bases and J by 0 bases, with 11 bases between. The CDR3 protein is CASSSWGGSTDTQYF. CDR3 nucleotides: TGTGCCAGCAGCTCTTGGGGAGGTAGCACAGATACGCAGTATTTT.

Comment on this clonotype: Mismatch with germline at one junction end may stem from a read error. The genes are TRBV5-1 and TRBJ2-1; D remains ambiguous. The germline CDR1 and CDR2 sequences are SGHRS and YFSETQ. The CDR3 contains 14 residues. The CDR3 DNA sequence: TGCGCCAGCAGCTTGGAGGTCTCCTCCAATGAGCAGTTCTTC. Its translation: CASSLEVSSNEQFF. The entire variable domain, with the rest obtained from reference TRBV5-1 and TRBJ2-1, is as follows: KAGVTQTPRYLIKTRGQQVTLSCSPISGHRSVSWYQQTPGQGLQFLFEYFSETQRNKGNFPGRFSGRQFSNSRSEMNVSTLELGDSALYLCASSLEVSSNEQFFGPGTRLTVL.

This clonotype has a handful of counts. This sequence joins TRBV6-9 and TRBJ2-3; 13 nucleotides line up with TRBD2. The CDR3 covers 16 residues. The V segment lost 10 bases and the J segment 0 bases; nucleotides outside the gene matches: 7. The V gene's germline CDR1 is MNHGY and CDR2 SVAAGI. The CDR3 DNA reads TGTGCCAACTTAGCGGGACTAGCGGGGAGCACAGATACGCAGTATTTT. Protein sequence: CANLAGLAGSTDTQYF.

The table lists this clonotype with many counts. The gene calls are TRBV5-6 and TRBJ1-5; TRBD1 matches at 11 bases. The CDR3 length is 16 residues. With V trimmed by 4 bases and J by 3 bases, 6 bases remained unmatched. The V gene's germline CDR1 is SGHDT and CDR2 YYEEEE. The CDR3 region is CASSLWTGGVNQPQHF. In nucleotides, the CDR3 is TGTGCCAGCAGCCTGTGGACAGGGGGCGTCAATCAGCCCCAGCATTTT.

This clonotype was recorded at least ten times. The rearrangement joins TRBV2 to TRBJ2-1; TRBD2 aligns across 11 bases. Germline V gene sequence: CDR1 SNHLY, CDR2 FYNNEI. There are 15 residues in the CDR3. With 3 bases clipped from V and 4 bases from J, the junction kept 2 bases outside the gene matches. The CDR3 bases are TGTGCCAGCAGTGAGGGACTAGCGGCTTACAATGAGCAGTTCTTC. This translates into CASSEGLAAYNEQFF.

The chain recombines TRBV5-1 with TRBJ2-1; 7 nucleotides align to TRBD2. Trimming cost V 6 bases and J 5 bases; bases outside gene matches: 11. CDR3 length: 15 amino acids. Germline V gives CDR1 SGHRS, CDR2 YFSETQ. The CDR3 DNA reads as TGCGCCAGCAAGGCCCGGGGGGACCCCAACAATGAGCAGTTCTTC. Its translation is CASKARGDPNNEQFF.

This clonotype was recorded at least ten times. The rearrangement links TRBV12-3 or TRBV12-4 to TRBJ2-2, with TRBD2 matching 8 bases. V lost 6 bases, J lost 0 bases, and 3 bases stayed unmatched. The length of the CDR3 is 15 residues. This CDR3 reads CASRGGLANTGELFF. CDR3 bases: TGTGCCAGCAGAGGGGGACTAGCGAACACCGGGGAGCTGTTTTTT.

This clonotype was detected ten times or more. The chain links TRBV20-1 to TRBJ2-7, with 9 bases identical to TRBD2. Germline trimming cut 0 bases from V and 2 bases from J; bases unmatched to any gene: 8. Germline V gene sequence: CDR1 DFQATT, CDR2 SNEGSKA (reference sequence). The length of the CDR3 is 16 residues. The CDR3 here is CSARDTLAGPPYEQYF. The CDR3 nucleotides are TGCAGTGCTAGAGATACCCTAGCGGGGCCCCCCTACGAGCAGTACTTC.

At least ten counts were recorded for this clonotype. V is TRBV11-2 and J is TRBJ1-2; D is unresolved. V gave up 3 bases and J gave up 4 bases, with 12 bases separating them. The V gene's germline CDR1 is SGHAT and CDR2 FQNNGV. This CDR3 has 14 amino acids. The CDR3 nucleotides read TGTGCCAGCAGCTTTGCATTGGACGGCTATGGCTACACCTTC. Translating it yields CASSFALDGYGYTF.

The chain has TRBV10-3 and TRBJ2-5, with a weak D call TRBD2 (5 bases). This CDR3 region has 13 residues. Deletions cut 10 bases from V and 4 bases from J, with 16 bases between. Germline V gene sequence: CDR1 ENHRY, CDR2 SYGVKD. DNA of the CDR3: TGTGCCACCACTCGAGGGCCGGGAGAGACCCAGTACTTC. Amino acids: CATTRGPGETQYF.

V and J are TRBV4-1 and TRBJ2-2; D call uncertain. Trimming left V 3 bases short and J 4 bases short, with 18 bases between. The CDR3 is 17 residues long. The germline V gene encodes CDR1 MGHRA and CDR2 YSYEKL. CDR3 DNA: TGCGCCAGCAGCCACTCTCCCAGGAGACGCGGCACCGGGGAGCTGTTTTTT. This translates into CASSHSPRRRGTGELFF.

This clonotype was found a few times. V gene TRBV2 combines with J gene TRBJ2-3, with 7 bases identical to TRBD2. V shed 4 bases and J 9 bases; nucleotides not matched to a gene: 10. The CDR3 has 14 amino acids. Germline CDR1 SNHLY, CDR2 FYNNEI. DNA for the CDR3: TGTGCCAGCAGTGCCCTGGCGGGGGAAGGAACGCAGTATTTT. As protein: CASSALAGEGTQYF.

This clonotype has ten or more counts. This chain uses TRBV7-2 with TRBJ1-3; TRBD1 aligns across 7 bases. V shed 5 bases, J shed 0 bases, and the junction held 4 bases outside the gene matches. The CDR3 covers 15 residues. Per the germline V gene, CDR1 is SGHTA and CDR2 is FQGNSA. The CDR3 sequence is CASSLRQGSGNTIYF. In DNA, the CDR3 is TGTGCCAGCAGCCTAAGACAGGGCTCTGGAAACACCATATATTTT.

The rearrangement joins TRBV2 to TRBJ2-1; TRBD2 agrees at 8 bases. Per the germline V gene, CDR1 is SNHLY and CDR2 is FYNNEI. CDR3 length: 18 residues. Trimming took 7 bases from V and 0 from J; bases not matched to a gene: 14. The CDR3 protein is CASIVGSGTPSSYNEQFF. In nucleotides, the CDR3 is TGTGCCAGCATTGTTGGTAGCGGGACCCCGAGCTCCTACAATGAGCAGTTCTTC.

This clonotype was seen at least ten times. The chain couples TRBV3-1 to TRBJ2-7; D is perhaps TRBD1 or TRBD2 (6 bases each). V lost 5 bases to trimming and J lost 5 bases, with 19 bases between them. The CDR3 has 15 residues. Germline V gene lookup returns CDR1 LGHDT and CDR2 YNNKEL (reference sequence). The DNA of the CDR3 is TGTGCCAGCAGCAAAGGGGGGCGGAGCCCCAACGAGCAGTACTTC. Translation: CASSKGGRSPNEQYF.

The table lists this clonotype with many counts. The V call is TRBV6-5, the J call TRBJ2-7; TRBD1 is a possible D gene (5 bases). The germline V gene has CDR1 MNHEY and CDR2 SVGAGI. With 7 bases removed from V and 2 bases from J, the gap between germline ends came to 9 bases. The CDR3 contains 12 residues. CDR3 DNA: TGTGCCAGCATGTCAGGGCCCTACGAGCAGTACTTC. Translation gives CASMSGPYEQYF.

This clonotype was recorded at least ten times. V usage is TRBV5-5 and J usage is TRBJ2-7; D is unresolved. CDR3 size: 12 residues. The germline V and J ends were trimmed by 2 bases and 6 bases, with 9 bases remaining between them. Per germline, CDR1 SGHKS and CDR2 YYEKEE (reference sequence). The CDR3 nucleotides are TGTGCCAGCAGCTTATCCACGACCGAGCAGTACTTC. Protein sequence: CASSLSTTEQYF.

The chain is built from TRBV20-1 and TRBJ2-5, with D unresolved. Trimming took 1 base from V and 1 from J, leaving 7 bases between them. Germline V gives CDR1 DFQATT, CDR2 SNEGSKA (reference sequence). The CDR3 extends over 13 amino acids. The CDR3 sequence is CSARVDFQETQYF. The CDR3 DNA reads TGCAGTGCTAGAGTGGATTTCCAAGAGACCCAGTACTTC.

This clonotype appeared many times. The rearrangement links TRBV28 to TRBJ2-1; a possible D gene is TRBD2 (5 bases). Trimming took off 7 bases at V and 5 bases at J, with 18 bases between the two ends. The CDR3 extends over 15 amino acids. CDR1 and CDR2 from the germline V gene are MDHEN and SYDVKM. Here the CDR3 reads CASISYQRLNNEQFF. The DNA of the CDR3 is TGTGCCAGCATCTCTTACCAGCGGTTGAACAATGAGCAGTTCTTC. The variable domain in full, with the rest retrieved from reference TRBV28 and TRBJ2-1, is DVKVTQSSRYLVKRTGEKVFLECVQDMDHENMFWYRQDPGLGLRLIYFSYDVKMKEKGDIPEGYSVSREKKERFSLILESASTNQTSMYLCASISYQRLNNEQFFGPGTRLTVL.

The chain joins TRBV28 to TRBJ2-7; 12 nucleotides match TRBD2. The CDR3 contains 14 residues. Germline CDR1 is MDHEN and CDR2 is SYDVKM. J lost 7 bases, V lost 5 bases, and 6 bases had no gene match. The CDR3 region is CASSRTGLAGEQYF. CDR3 DNA sequence: TGTGCCAGCAGTAGGACGGGACTAGCGGGTGAGCAGTACTTC. The complete variable domain, with remaining parts taken from reference TRBV28 and TRBJ2-7, reads DVKVTQSSRYLVKRTGEKVFLECVQDMDHENMFWYRQDPGLGLRLIYFSYDVKMKEKGDIPEGYSVSREKKERFSLILESASTNQTSMYLCASSRTGLAGEQYFGPGTRLTVT.

This clonotype has a handful of counts. The V and J genes are TRBV14 and TRBJ1-2; 7 bases match TRBD1. The V and J ends lost 4 bases and 6 bases, in that order; junction bases with no gene match: 8. Germline lookup yields CDR1 SGHDN and CDR2 FVKESK. The CDR3 is made up of 14 amino acids. The CDR3 DNA sequence: TGTGCCAGCAGCCTGGGGACAGAGGTACATGGCTACACCTTC. Translation: CASSLGTEVHGYTF.

This clonotype was detected a few times. The chain carries TRBV4-2 and TRBJ2-3; TRBD2 is a possible D gene (5 bases). V was pared by 1 base and J by 5 bases, with 10 bases between. This CDR3 is 14 amino acids long. The V gene's germline CDR1 is LGHNA and CDR2 YNFKEQ. The CDR3 loop reads CASSQGDTRDTQYF. The CDR3 DNA follows: TGTGCCAGCAGCCAAGGAGACACTAGAGATACGCAGTATTTT.

J is TRBJ2-5 and V is TRBV4-1; 7 bases fit TRBD2. Unmatched junction bases numbered 5, after V lost 0 bases and J lost 4 bases. The CDR3 spans 15 residues. Germline CDR1 MGHRA, CDR2 YSYEKL. The CDR3 nucleotides are TGCGCCAGCAGCCAAGACTTCCCGGGGGGAGAGACCCAGTACTTC. This gives the protein CASSQDFPGGETQYF.

This clonotype was counted at least ten times. V and J are TRBV7-9 and TRBJ1-1, with 7 bases matching TRBD1. The V and J ends lost 4 bases and 5 bases, in that order; junction bases with no gene match: 7. This CDR3 is built from 14 residues. From germline, CDR1 is SEHNR and CDR2 FQNEAQ (reference sequence). CDR3: CASSWTTGVTEAFF. The CDR3 DNA sequence: TGTGCCAGCAGCTGGACAACAGGGGTTACTGAAGCTTTCTTT.

This clonotype was seen only a few times. The chain uses TRBV28 and TRBJ2-1, with TRBD2 identical over 8 bases. The CDR3 sequence is 15 residues long. Germline CDR1 and CDR2: MDHEN and SYDVKM. J was trimmed by 3 bases and V by 4 bases; bases with no gene match: 5. The DNA of the CDR3 is TGTGCCAGCAGTTCACTAGCGGACCTCTACAATGAGCAGTTCTTC. Translation: CASSSLADLYNEQFF.

V usage is TRBV3-1 and J usage is TRBJ2-1; D remains ambiguous. The germline gives CDR1 LGHDT, CDR2 YNNKEL (reference sequence). The germline V and J ends were trimmed by 0 bases and 4 bases, with 10 bases remaining between them. The CDR3 extends over 15 amino acids. The CDR3 sequence is CASSQEGRQYNEQFF. CDR3 DNA: TGTGCCAGCAGCCAAGAGGGCCGACAATACAATGAGCAGTTCTTC.

The rearrangement links TRBV10-3 to TRBJ2-7; no clear D. This CDR3 is built from 13 residues. V was cut by 3 bases and J by 5 bases, with 11 bases left in between. Germline-derived CDR1 and CDR2 are ENHRY and SYGVKD. The CDR3 region is CAISELDKNEQYF. The DNA for the CDR3 is TGTGCCATCAGTGAACTTGACAAGAACGAGCAGTACTTC.

This clonotype showed up just a few times. The V gene is TRBV10-3, the J gene TRBJ1-1; D is ambiguous. CDR3 length: 14 residues. The germline gives CDR1 ENHRY, CDR2 SYGVKD. The V end was cut by 3 bases, the J end by 1 base, with 9 bases between. CDR3 nucleotide sequence: TGTGCCATCAGTGAAGCTGCTCCGAACACTGAAGCTTTCTTT. Amino acids: CAISEAAPNTEAFF.